This T cell receptor beta chain was documented in a study of blood T cell repertoires in COVID-19. Study details: The origin of the acute and convalescent COVID-19 samples was the United States, Italy and Spain. From T cells, B-cell-depleted T cells, or PBMCs came the material, which was cDNA or gDNA.

Per the authors' pipeline: Quantification of nucleated cells was approximated via reference gene primer amplification. Profiling relied on immunoSEQ multiplex PCR, and the TCRdb table lists in-frame clones only, not all of them. The V and J calls and clone size are taken from that table; D and trimming were inferred from the DNA. The sample yields approximately 200,000 clones, roughly nine tenths seen once. This TCR derives from a man aged 30 to 45 with acute or convalescent COVID-19. Sequenced material: peripheral blood.

The CDR3 DNA reads TGCGCCAGCAGCTACCAAGCGGGGGGGTTCTACAATGAGCAGTTCTTC. Its protein product is CASSYQAGGFYNEQFF. This chain uses TRBV5-1 with TRBJ2-1; TRBD2 matches 10 bases. Germline V gives CDR1 SGHRS, CDR2 YFSETQ. V dropped 3 bases and J dropped 3; count of bases not matched to a gene: 6. The CDR3 loop spans 16 amino acids.